These 4 T cell receptor beta chains were sequenced from one sample in a study of cytomegalovirus exposure and HLA in healthy donors. The PCR contained 60 Vbeta and 13 Jbeta primers. Method: immunoSEQ multiplex PCR; TCRdb's copy keeps in-frame clones and lacks some. This repertoire shows more than 150,000 clones, around 78% found once; its top ten account for 1.5% to 1.9%. The sequenced sample consisted of PBMCs. All receptors come from a man aged 40-49 years in good health and CMV-seronegative.

This chain uses TRBV28 with TRBJ1-1; possible D gene TRBD1, 5 bases. CDR1 MDHEN and CDR2 SYDVKM come from the germline V gene. Trimming left V 8 bases short and J 11 bases short, with 15 bases between. This CDR3 has 11 amino acids. The CDR3 DNA follows: TGTGCCAGCCTTTCGTTGACAGCTGCTTTCTTT. It codes for CASLSLTAAFF.

This sequence joins TRBV19 and TRBJ1-2; TRBD1 agrees at 7 bases. This CDR3 is 14 amino acids long. After removal of 8 bases from V and 4 bases from J, the junction contained 10 bases not matched to a gene. In germline, CDR1 is LNHDA, CDR2 SQIVND (reference sequence). As DNA, the CDR3 is TGTGCCAGTGGGTTTGGACAGGCGACCTATGGCTACACCTTC. It specifies CASGFGQATYGYTF.

The count of this clone is one. This chain links TRBV7-2 with TRBJ1-5; unclear D gene. This CDR3 spans 14 amino acids. V dropped 5 bases and J dropped 7 bases, with 15 bases sitting between them. From germline, CDR1 is SGHTA and CDR2 FQGNSA. CDR3 nucleotides: TGTGCCAGCAGCCTGGCGGGAACGGGGCAGCCCCAGCATTTT. This codes for CASSLAGTGQPQHF. The variable domain in full, with the rest retrieved from reference TRBV7-2 and TRBJ1-5, is GAGVSQSPSNKVTEKGKDVELRCDPISGHTALYWYRQSLGQGLEFLIYFQGNSAPDKSGLPSDRFSAERTGGSVSTLTIQRTQQEDSAVYLCASSLAGTGQPQHFGDGTRLSIL.

A single count supports this clone. The chain employs TRBV27 and TRBJ1-2; 9 bases align to TRBD1. This CDR3 spans 14 amino acids. Germline CDR1 reads MNHEY; CDR2 reads SMNVEV (reference sequence). Trimming cost V 6 bases and J 9 bases; bases outside gene matches: 11. CDR3 amino acids: CASSGTGLPSSYTF. CDR3 DNA sequence: TGTGCCAGCAGCGGGACAGGGCTACCCTCAAGCTACACCTTC.